This T cell receptor beta chain comes out of a study of human T cells and chemical hapten exposure (dated by TCRdb to the early 2020s). Regarding the research as a whole: For sensitization, 2% DPC in acetone was applied to a roughly 2 cm by roughly 2 cm area of upper inner arm skin. Throughout the study period of about 25 weeks, patients also received therapeutic DPC doses to the scalp every week. Patch testing on the upper back used Finn chambers containing 0.01% DPC, with scoring done after 6 days according to International Contact Dermatitis Research Group standards. The mostly female patient cohort included alopecia areata with under or over 50% scalp involvement, alopecia totalis and alopecia universalis. Libraries were pooled for sequencing, and variation in per-sample TCR yields was attributed mainly to small differences in library volumes within the pool. Peripheral blood TCR repertoire changes were tracked in vivo in alopecia patients during primary and secondary sensitization to the hapten diphenylcyclopropenone (DPC). Patient blood was sampled pre-sensitization (week 0) and at 2, 6 and about 24 weeks after DPC sensitization. Around 29 alopecia patients provided blood for TCR sequencing at one to four time points (pre-sensitization, 2, 6 and 24 weeks). Both TCR alpha and TCR beta chains were sequenced from each blood RNA sample.

This clonotype is categorized as medium-sized (0.01 to 0.1%). No antigen is known for it. Per-base qualities were not stored, and no clone one base away is much larger. V is shortened by 1 base, J by 4 bases, and the region joining them spans 4 bases. CDR1 and CDR2, per the germline V gene (reference sequence), are LGHDT and YNNKEL. Including cysteine and phenylalanine, the CDR3 has 12 amino acids. Only the CDR3 portion is preserved as DNA: 36 bases, with reading frame beginning at the first base. Study-level results and caveats: All patients had alopecia, a presumed autoimmune disease, so their immune response might differ from that of healthy individuals. The number of TCRs above 1 in 1000 frequency did not change with DPC sensitization; there was no evidence of global repertoire structure alterations. Repeated subsampling changed both the strength of the expansion versus patch-test correlation and the threshold at which the correlation became significant. A positive correlation was found between the number of PT1 expanded TCRs and patch test score, with significance reached at thresholds 8, 16 and 32 but not 4. Significantly more large CDR3 similarity clusters were formed by expanded TCRs than by pre-sensitization or healthy control sets, consistent with antigen-driven responses.

The receptor library was made with RACE. Sequencer: NextSeq 500. During library preparation, unique molecular identifiers were attached to individual cDNA molecules so that TCRs could be counted quantitatively and reproducibly. From the authors' description of their analysis: The median number of TCRs per sample was over 95,000, ranging from 23,224 to 690,600. V, J and CDR3 annotation of the TCR reads was carried out using the Decombinator software suite. For the PS versus PT1 abundance plots, all samples were subsampled to the same number of TCRs (28,000). Expanded TCRs were defined as absent before sensitization and observed at least eight times at the 2-week time point. Using fastp trimming at Q25 and MiXCR clonotype assembly, TCRdb reanalyzed the public sequencing data and kept in-frame beta chains. When rows share a CDR3 protein, they turn into one entry using the most common DNA and genes. Here the V and J calls rest on TCRdb's processing, not on the authors' analysis. For this sample there are approximately 32,000 distinct CDR3 sequences; approximately 12% appear just once. The ten largest clones take up roughly 2% of the sample.

This specimen's time point label, interpreted: pre-sensitization, week 0. The treatment or condition tag for this specimen amounts to: therapeutic diphenylcyclopropenone sensitization with weekly scalp DPC. Unfractionated whole blood was collected in Tempus Blood RNA tubes, and total RNA was extracted from that blood. At each patch-test visit, blood was drawn before the patch test was applied. Patients were eligible if aged 18 to 70, diagnosed with alopecia and judged suitable for DPC therapy, and pregnant patients were excluded. This chain joins TRBV3-1 to TRBJ2-5, with the D gene too uncertain to name. Source: whole blood, taken in connection with sensitization to the hapten diphenylcyclopropenone (DPC). The TCR originated in a woman aged 40 to 49 with alopecia areata. Some clones in this sample may be carry-over from other donors' samples. CDR3 region: CASSQGGETQYF. The bases are TGTGCCAGCAGCCAAGGCGGAGAGACCCAGTACTTC.